The 26 T cell receptor beta chains below come from one sample, sequenced in a study of T cell repertoires in cytomegalovirus infection. TCRdb re-called the reads with MiXCR, one entry per CDR3 protein. There are 170,000 or so distinct CDR3 sequences in the sample; approximately 15% occur only once, and 27% lies in the top ten. The sample comprised PBMCs. The source of these receptors is a human donor in good health (CMV status not recorded). Some clones in this sample may be carry-over from other donors' samples.

This clonotype was counted ten times or more. One junction end does not reproduce the germline sequence, and a read error may be involved. The rearrangement uses TRBV7-9 and TRBJ2-7; D is uncertain. The CDR3 sequence is 12 residues long. Germline values: CDR1 SEHNR, CDR2 FQNEAQ (reference sequence). The CDR3 DNA is TGCGCCAGCAGCTTGGATGTCTACGAGCAGTACTTC. Translating gives CASSLDVYEQYF.

Many counts were recorded for this clonotype. The chain joins TRBV7-9 to TRBJ2-1, with a tentative D call TRBD2 (5 bases). The germline V and J ends were trimmed by 2 bases and 7 bases, with 6 bases remaining between them. In germline, CDR1 is SEHNR, CDR2 FQNEAQ (reference sequence). The CDR3 extends over 12 amino acids. The CDR3 protein is CASSLRRNEQFF. CDR3 DNA sequence: TGTGCCAGCAGCTTAAGGAGGAATGAGCAGTTCTTC.

This clonotype is categorized as medium-sized. The DNA for the CDR3 is TGTGCCAGCAGCCTAACGCGACAGGGAGACTATGGCTACACCTTC. Encoded protein: CASSLTRQGDYGYTF. The V and J genes are TRBV7-2 and TRBJ1-2; 7 positions agree with TRBD1. J was trimmed by 3 bases and V by 5 bases; bases with no gene match: 9. CDR3 size: 15 residues. Looked up from germline, CDR1 is SGHTA and CDR2 is FQGNSA.

This clonotype was counted a few times. J is TRBJ2-7 and V is TRBV20-1; 9 positions match TRBD1. This CDR3 has 15 amino acids. Germline V gene lookup returns CDR1 DFQATT and CDR2 SNEGSKA (reference sequence). After removal of 0 bases from V and 7 bases from J, the junction contained 10 bases not matched to a gene. The DNA of the CDR3 is TGCAGTGCTAGAGACGTAACCCGACAGGGGGGAGAGCAGTACTTC. This codes for CSARDVTRQGGEQYF.

This clonotype was counted many times. J is TRBJ1-2 and V is TRBV7-9, with D possibly being TRBD1 (6 bases). Germline assignment: CDR1 SEHNR and CDR2 FQNEAQ (reference sequence). CDR3 length: 17 residues. Trimming stripped 5 bases from V and 0 bases from J, with 19 bases between. This CDR3 reads CASSPRPGGGANYGYTF. The CDR3 DNA reads TGTGCCAGCAGCCCCAGACCCGGCGGGGGCGCTAACTATGGCTACACCTTC.

This clonotype showed up many times. The V gene is TRBV7-6, the J gene TRBJ1-2; no firm D call. The CDR3 totals 14 residues. The V end lost 1 base, the J end lost 4 bases, and 10 bases lay between the germline ends. Germline-derived CDR1 and CDR2 are SGHVS and FNYEAQ. In DNA, the CDR3 is TGTGCCAGCAGCTTAGGACTACTGATCTATGGCTACACCTTC. This sequence encodes CASSLGLLIYGYTF.

Ten or more counts support this clonotype. CDR3 bases: TGCAGCGGGGCATGGAATGAGCAGTTCTTC. It codes for CSGAWNEQFF. The genes are TRBV29-1 and TRBJ2-1, with D uncertain. CDR3 length: 10 residues. V dropped 7 bases and J dropped 7 bases, with 8 bases sitting between them. Germline CDR1 and CDR2: SQVTM and ANQGSEA.

The chain carries TRBV3-1 and TRBJ2-1; D is unresolved. V was trimmed by 0 bases and J by 8 bases, leaving 14 bases between them. CDR3 length equals 15 residues. Germline loops: CDR1 LGHDT, CDR2 YNNKEL (reference sequence). The CDR3 DNA follows: TGTGCCAGCAGCCAAGACACAACCCCCCGATATGAGCAGTTCTTC. Its protein product is CASSQDTTPRYEQFF.

This clonotype was recorded many times. The chain couples TRBV2 to TRBJ2-4; 7 bases agree with TRBD2. This CDR3 comprises 15 residues. The V and J ends lost 1 base and 7 bases, in that order; junction bases with no gene match: 7. Germline V CDR1 and CDR2: SNHLY, FYNNEI. CDR3 region: CASSEEGGGGNIQYF. The CDR3 nucleotides are TGTGCCAGCAGTGAAGAAGGCGGGGGTGGGAACATTCAGTACTTC.

The chain is built from TRBV11-3 and TRBJ1-6; D may be TRBD1 (5 bases). Germline CDR1 is SGHNT and CDR2 is YENEEA. CDR3 size: 15 residues. The V end lost 8 bases, the J end lost 4 bases, and 15 bases lay between the germline ends. The CDR3 nucleotides read TGTGCCAGCGGCCCGAATAGGGGATATAATTCACCCCTCCACTTT. It codes for CASGPNRGYNSPLHF. The entire variable domain, with the rest obtained from reference TRBV11-3 and TRBJ1-6, is as follows: EAGVVQSPRYKIIEKKQPVAFWCNPISGHNTLYWYLQNLGQGPELLIRYENEEAVDDSQLPKDRFSAERLKGVDSTLKIQPAELGDSAVYLCASGPNRGYNSPLHFGNGTRLTVT.

The chain has TRBV5-1 and TRBJ1-4; D call uncertain. This CDR3 spans 13 amino acids. The ends were cut back, 4 bases at V and 6 bases at J, with 10 bases in the middle. Per the germline V gene, CDR1 is SGHRS and CDR2 is YFSETQ. CDR3 bases: TGCGCCAGCAGCCCCGGGCCCGATGAAAAACTGTTTTTT. The encoded protein is CASSPGPDEKLFF.

This chain uses TRBV12-3 or TRBV12-4 with TRBJ2-7; D ambiguous. The CDR3 is made up of 14 amino acids. V shed 3 bases and J shed 4 bases, with 13 bases lying between them. The CDR3 DNA is TGTGCCAGCAGTTTTGATGGGAATCTATACGAGCAGTACTTC. Its protein product is CASSFDGNLYEQYF.

The V call is TRBV11-3, the J call TRBJ1-1, with a possible D match to TRBD1 (5 bases). V was cut by 5 bases and J by 6 bases, with 13 bases left in between. Per germline, CDR1 SGHNT and CDR2 YENEEA. The CDR3 covers 13 residues. The CDR3 DNA sequence: TGTGCCAGCAGCCCCGACGGGGGACCTGAAGCTTTCTTT. This gives the protein CASSPDGGPEAFF.

This rearrangement joins TRBV29-1 to TRBJ2-7, with TRBD1 matching over 7 bases. From germline, CDR1 is SQVTM and CDR2 ANQGSEA. Trimming removed 6 bases from V and 7 bases from J; junction bases left unmatched: 12. The CDR3 runs to 13 residues. CDR3 DNA sequence: TGCAGCGTACGGACAGGTGGCTCTCAGGAGCAGTACTTC. This encodes CSVRTGGSQEQYF.

The J gene is TRBJ1-5, the V gene TRBV28, with D perhaps TRBD1 (6 bases). This CDR3 is built from 14 residues. Deletions cut 6 bases from V and 11 bases from J, with 20 bases between. Germline V CDR1 and CDR2: MDHEN, SYDVKM. CDR3 sequence reads: CASRLTGSSEAQHF. CDR3 in DNA: TGTGCCAGCAGACTTACAGGGTCGTCAGAGGCCCAGCATTTT.

This clonotype was observed at least ten times. The chain carries TRBV10-3 and TRBJ2-3; weak D call: TRBD2 (6 bases). The CDR3 covers 15 residues. The V gene's germline CDR1 is ENHRY and CDR2 SYGVKD. V lost 2 bases, J lost 2 bases, and 11 bases lay in between. CDR3 bases: TGTGCCATCAGTGAGGGCGGGACCGTCACAGATACGCAGTATTTT. Translated, it gives CAISEGGTVTDTQYF.

Ten or more counts support this clonotype. J is TRBJ1-3 and V is TRBV7-2; D uncertain. The germline V gene has CDR1 SGHTA and CDR2 FQGNSA. CDR3 length: 15 amino acids. Trimming pared 6 bases from V and 0 bases from J, leaving 12 bases between. This CDR3 reads CASSPGRGSGNTIYF. CDR3 nucleotides: TGTGCCAGCAGTCCAGGACGGGGCTCTGGAAACACCATATATTTT.

This chain links TRBV10-3 with TRBJ1-1; TRBD1 matches 9 bases. Germline V gives CDR1 ENHRY, CDR2 SYGVKD. This CDR3 region has 14 residues. V dropped 8 bases and J dropped 5; count of bases not matched to a gene: 9. CDR3 sequence (DNA): TGTGCCATCGCAACAGGGACAGGGAGAACTGAAGCTTTCTTT. Translation: CAIATGTGRTEAFF.

The V call is TRBV6-2 or TRBV6-3, the J call TRBJ2-7; TRBD2 matches 12 bases. The CDR3 is 14 amino acids. Per germline, CDR1 MNHEY and CDR2 SVGEGT. The V gene end was trimmed by 6 bases and the J gene end by 2 bases; junction bases not matched to a gene: 2. CDR3 region: CASRLAGGPYEQYF. The DNA for the CDR3 is TGTGCCAGCAGGCTAGCGGGAGGGCCCTACGAGCAGTACTTC.

In this sample, this clonotype turned up a few times. The V and J genes are TRBV6-2 or TRBV6-3 and TRBJ2-7; 10 bases agree with TRBD2. This CDR3 region has 15 residues. V lost 6 bases to trimming and J lost 5 bases; unmatched junction nucleotides: 10. The germline V gene encodes CDR1 MNHEY and CDR2 SVGEGT. CDR3 sequence: CASSQQSGRAHEQYF. The CDR3 bases are TGTGCCAGCAGCCAACAAAGCGGGAGGGCCCACGAGCAGTACTTC.

This clonotype was found many times. The chain employs TRBV12-3 or TRBV12-4 and TRBJ1-5, with D unclear. The CDR3 loop spans 13 amino acids. V was pared by 4 bases and J by 3 bases, with 7 bases between. This chain's CDR3 is CASSSGNNQPQHF. CDR3 nucleotides: TGTGCCAGCAGTTCCGGAAACAATCAGCCCCAGCATTTT.

Here the CDR3 reads CGYDSRGEAFF. The CDR3 DNA reads as TGTGGTTATGACAGCCGGGGGGAAGCTTTCTTT. The chain is built from TRBV7-9 and TRBJ1-1; D perhaps matches TRBD1 (5 bases). CDR1 is SEHNR, CDR2 FQNEAQ, per germline (reference sequence). The CDR3 length is 11 residues.

This clonotype was seen a handful of times. The rearrangement uses TRBV5-7 and TRBJ2-1; 12 nucleotides agree with TRBD2. TRBV5-7 is classed as an ORF, of uncertain function. This CDR3 region has 18 residues. After removal of 0 bases from V and 9 bases from J, the junction contained 13 bases not matched to a gene. The CDR3 loop reads CASSLAMASGRAGVEQFF. The CDR3 DNA sequence: TGTGCCAGCAGCTTGGCCATGGCTAGCGGGAGGGCCGGGGTTGAGCAGTTCTTC.

This clonotype has a count of ten or more. The chain couples TRBV7-3 to TRBJ1-1; D is possibly TRBD1 (6 bases). Between the trimmed V and J ends, which lost 2 bases and 4 bases, there was a span of 14 bases. The CDR3 is 15 amino acids. Germline V gene data show CDR1 as SGHTA and CDR2 as FQGTGA. CDR3: CASSLYWGPITEAFF. The CDR3 DNA is TGTGCCAGCAGCTTATATTGGGGGCCGATCACTGAAGCTTTCTTT.

This clonotype appeared many times. The rearrangement uses TRBV7-2 and TRBJ1-1; no firm D call. The length of the CDR3 is 14 residues. Trimming took off 5 bases at V and 1 base at J, with 11 bases between the two ends. Germline-derived CDR1 and CDR2 are SGHTA and FQGNSA. CDR3 sequence: CASSPGSGNTEAFF. The CDR3 DNA reads TGTGCCAGCAGCCCCGGGTCCGGGAACACTGAAGCTTTCTTT.

This clonotype showed up many times. V usage is TRBV15 and J usage is TRBJ2-3; 11 nucleotides align to TRBD1. The germline V gene encodes CDR1 LNHNV and CDR2 YYDKDF (reference sequence). The CDR3 runs 14 residues. The V segment lost 9 bases and the J segment 1 base; nucleotides outside the gene matches: 3. CDR3 protein: CATKDRGRTDTQYF. Here the CDR3 DNA reads TGTGCCACGAAGGACAGGGGGCGCACAGATACGCAGTATTTT.